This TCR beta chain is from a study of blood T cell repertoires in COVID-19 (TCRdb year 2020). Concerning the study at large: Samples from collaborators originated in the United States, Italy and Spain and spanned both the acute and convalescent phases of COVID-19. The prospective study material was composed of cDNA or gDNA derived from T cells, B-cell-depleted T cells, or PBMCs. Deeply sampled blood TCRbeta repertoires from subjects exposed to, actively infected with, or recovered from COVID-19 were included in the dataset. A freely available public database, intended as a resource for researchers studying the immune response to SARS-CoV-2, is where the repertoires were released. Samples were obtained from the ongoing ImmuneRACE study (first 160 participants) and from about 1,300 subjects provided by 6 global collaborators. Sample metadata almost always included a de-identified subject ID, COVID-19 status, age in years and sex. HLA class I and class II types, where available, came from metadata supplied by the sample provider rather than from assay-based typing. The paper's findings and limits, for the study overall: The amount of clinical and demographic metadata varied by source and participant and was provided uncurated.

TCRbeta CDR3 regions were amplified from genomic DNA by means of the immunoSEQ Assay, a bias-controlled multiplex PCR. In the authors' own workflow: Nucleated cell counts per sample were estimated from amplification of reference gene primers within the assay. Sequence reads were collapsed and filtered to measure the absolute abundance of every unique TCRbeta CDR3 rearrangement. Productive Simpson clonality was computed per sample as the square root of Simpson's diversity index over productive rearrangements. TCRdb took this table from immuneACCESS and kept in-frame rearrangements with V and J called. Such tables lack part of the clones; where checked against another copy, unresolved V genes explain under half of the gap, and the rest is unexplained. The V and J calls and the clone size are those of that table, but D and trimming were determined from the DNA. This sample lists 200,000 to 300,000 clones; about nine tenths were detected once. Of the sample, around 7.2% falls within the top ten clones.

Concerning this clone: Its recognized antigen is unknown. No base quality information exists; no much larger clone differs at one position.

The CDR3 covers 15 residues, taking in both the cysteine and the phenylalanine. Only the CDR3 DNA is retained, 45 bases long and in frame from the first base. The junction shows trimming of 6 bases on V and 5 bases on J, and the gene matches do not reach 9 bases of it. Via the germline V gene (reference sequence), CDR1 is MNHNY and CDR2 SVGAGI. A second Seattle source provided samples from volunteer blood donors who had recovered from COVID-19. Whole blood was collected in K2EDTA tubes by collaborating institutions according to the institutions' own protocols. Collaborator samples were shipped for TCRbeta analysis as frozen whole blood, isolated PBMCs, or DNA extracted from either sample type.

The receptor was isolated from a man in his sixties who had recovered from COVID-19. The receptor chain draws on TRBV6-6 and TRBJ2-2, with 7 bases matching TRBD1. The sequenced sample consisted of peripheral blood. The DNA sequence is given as TGTGCCAGCAGATTTAGACAGGGCGGTACCGGGGAGCTGTTTTTT. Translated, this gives CASRFRQGGTGELFF.